This TCR beta chain was identified in a study of CXCR3-negative and CXCR3-positive naive CD8 T cells. With regard to this clonotype: Its antigen remains unknown.

This CDR3 comprises 17 residues. The germline V gene encodes CDR1 SQVTM and CDR2 ANQGSEA. Study-level points and caveats: Against CXCR3-negative naive cells, CXCR3-positive naive cells showed more hydrophobic TRB CDR3s.

cDNA libraries for TRB were generated by 5' RACE incorporating UMI labels. One entry per CDR3 protein, without DNA, is what TCRdb gives after re-calling the 5' RACE reads. Found here are some 150,000 distinct CDR3 sequences; the top ten clones hold just under 0.5%. The TCR comes from a human donor in good health. Some clones in this sample may be carry-over from other donors' samples. This sequence joins TRBV29-1 and TRBJ2-3; TCRdb lists TRBD1, though no DNA is available to test this call. Sequencing used naive CXCR3+ CD8+ T cells from blood. Specified subset: CD45RO-CCR7+CD27+CD95- naive CD8+ T cells expressing CXCR3 (TNR3+). The chain's CDR3 is CSVERFGDRERTDTQYF.